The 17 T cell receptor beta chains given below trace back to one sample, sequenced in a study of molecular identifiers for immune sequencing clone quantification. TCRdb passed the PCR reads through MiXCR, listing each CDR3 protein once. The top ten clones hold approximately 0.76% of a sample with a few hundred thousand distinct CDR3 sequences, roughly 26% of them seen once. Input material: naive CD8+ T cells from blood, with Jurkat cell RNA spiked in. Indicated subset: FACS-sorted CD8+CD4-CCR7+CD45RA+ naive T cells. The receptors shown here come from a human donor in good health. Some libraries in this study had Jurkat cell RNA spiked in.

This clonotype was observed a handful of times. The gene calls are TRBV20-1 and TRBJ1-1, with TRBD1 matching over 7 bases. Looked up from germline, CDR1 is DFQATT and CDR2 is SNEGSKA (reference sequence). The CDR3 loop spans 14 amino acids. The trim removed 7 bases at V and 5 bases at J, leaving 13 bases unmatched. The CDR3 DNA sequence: TGCAGTGTTCTGACAGGGCGGGACGGAACTGAAGCTTTCTTT. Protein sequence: CSVLTGRDGTEAFF.

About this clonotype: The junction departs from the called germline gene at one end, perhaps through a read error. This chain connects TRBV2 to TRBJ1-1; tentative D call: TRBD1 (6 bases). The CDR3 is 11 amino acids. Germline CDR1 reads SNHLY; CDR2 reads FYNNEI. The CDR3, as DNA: TGTGCCAGCAGGGGGGCCACTGCAGCTTTCTTT. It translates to CASRGATAAFF.

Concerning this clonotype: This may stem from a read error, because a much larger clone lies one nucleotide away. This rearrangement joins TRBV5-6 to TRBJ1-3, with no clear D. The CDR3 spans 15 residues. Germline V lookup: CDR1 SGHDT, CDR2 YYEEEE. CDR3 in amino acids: CASSLSIGSGDTIYF. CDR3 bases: TGTGCCAGCAGCTTGTCTATCGGCTCTGGAGACACCATATATTTT.

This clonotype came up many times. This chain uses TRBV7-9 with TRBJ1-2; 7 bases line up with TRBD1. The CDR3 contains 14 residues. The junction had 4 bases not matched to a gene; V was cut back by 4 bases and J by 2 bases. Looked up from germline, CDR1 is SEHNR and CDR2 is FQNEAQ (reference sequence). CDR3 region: CASSSPTGNYGYTF. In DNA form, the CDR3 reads TGTGCCAGCAGCTCCCCGACAGGGAACTATGGCTACACCTTC.

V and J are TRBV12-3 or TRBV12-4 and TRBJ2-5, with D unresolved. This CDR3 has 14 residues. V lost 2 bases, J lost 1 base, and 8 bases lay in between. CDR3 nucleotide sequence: TGTGCCAGCAGTTTAACGGCAGTCCAAGAGACCCAGTACTTC. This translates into CASSLTAVQETQYF.

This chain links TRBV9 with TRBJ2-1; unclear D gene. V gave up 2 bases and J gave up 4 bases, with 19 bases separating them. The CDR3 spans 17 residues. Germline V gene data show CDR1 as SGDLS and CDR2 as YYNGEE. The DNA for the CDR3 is TGTGCCAGCAGCGTCCAAGCTAGGATGGGTCCTTACAATGAGCAGTTCTTC. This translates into CASSVQARMGPYNEQFF.

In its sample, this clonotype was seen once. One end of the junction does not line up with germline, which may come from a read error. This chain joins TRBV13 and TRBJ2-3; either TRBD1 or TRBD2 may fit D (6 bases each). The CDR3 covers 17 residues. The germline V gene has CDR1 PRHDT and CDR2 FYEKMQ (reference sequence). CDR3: CASSNPLRGPSIDTQYF. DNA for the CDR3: TGTGCCAGCAGCAACCCTCTCCGGGGGCCAAGCATAGATACGCAGTATTTT.

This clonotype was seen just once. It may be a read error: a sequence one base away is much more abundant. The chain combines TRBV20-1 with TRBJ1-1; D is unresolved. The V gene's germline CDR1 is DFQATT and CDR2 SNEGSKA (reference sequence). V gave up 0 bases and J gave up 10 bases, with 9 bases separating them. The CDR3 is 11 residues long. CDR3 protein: CSARDTGGAFF. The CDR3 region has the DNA TGCAGTGCTAGAGACACGGGTGGAGCTTTCTTT.

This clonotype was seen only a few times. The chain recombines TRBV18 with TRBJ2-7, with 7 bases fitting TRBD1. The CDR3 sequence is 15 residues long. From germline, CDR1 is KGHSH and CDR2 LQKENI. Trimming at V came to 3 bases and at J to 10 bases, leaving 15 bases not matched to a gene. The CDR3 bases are TGTGCCAGCTCACCTGTGGACAGGAGGACTTTAGATCAGTACTTC. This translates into CASSPVDRRTLDQYF.

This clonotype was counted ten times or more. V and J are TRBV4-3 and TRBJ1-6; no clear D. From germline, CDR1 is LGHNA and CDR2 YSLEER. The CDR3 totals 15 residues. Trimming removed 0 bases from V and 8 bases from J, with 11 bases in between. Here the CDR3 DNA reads TGCGCCAGCAGCCAAGATTCAGGCGGGTATTCACCCCTCCACTTT. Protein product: CASSQDSGGYSPLHF.

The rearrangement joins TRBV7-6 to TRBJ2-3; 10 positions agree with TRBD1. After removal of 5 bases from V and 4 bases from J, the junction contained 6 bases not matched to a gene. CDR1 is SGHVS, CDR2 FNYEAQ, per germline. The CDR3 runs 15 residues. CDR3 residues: CASSQFGQGADTQYF. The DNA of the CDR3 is TGTGCCAGCAGCCAGTTCGGACAGGGGGCAGATACGCAGTATTTT.

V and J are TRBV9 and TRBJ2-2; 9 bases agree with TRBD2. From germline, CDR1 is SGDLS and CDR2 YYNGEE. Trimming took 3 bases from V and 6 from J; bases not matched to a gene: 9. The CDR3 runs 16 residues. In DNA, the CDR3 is TGTGCCAGCAGCGCCATGGGACTAGCTGTTGCCGGGGAGCTGTTTTTT. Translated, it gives CASSAMGLAVAGELFF.

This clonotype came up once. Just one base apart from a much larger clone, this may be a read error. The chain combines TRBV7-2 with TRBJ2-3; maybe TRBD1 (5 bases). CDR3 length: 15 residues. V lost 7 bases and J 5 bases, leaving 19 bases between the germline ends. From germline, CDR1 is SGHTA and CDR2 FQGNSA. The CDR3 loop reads CASTLAGYGVDTQYF. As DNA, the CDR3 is TGTGCCAGCACGCTGGCAGGGTATGGGGTAGATACGCAGTATTTT.

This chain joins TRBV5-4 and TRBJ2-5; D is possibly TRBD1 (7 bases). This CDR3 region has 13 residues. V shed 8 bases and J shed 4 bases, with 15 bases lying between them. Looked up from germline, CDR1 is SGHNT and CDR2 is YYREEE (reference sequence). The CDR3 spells CARAEGQRETQYF. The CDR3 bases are TGTGCCAGGGCGGAGGGACAGCGAGAGACCCAGTACTTC.

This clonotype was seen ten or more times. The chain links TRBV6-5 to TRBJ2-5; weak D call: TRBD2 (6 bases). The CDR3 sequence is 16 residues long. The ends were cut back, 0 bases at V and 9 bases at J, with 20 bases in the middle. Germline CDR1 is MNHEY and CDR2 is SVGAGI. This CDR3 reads CASSYSGELRGMAQYF. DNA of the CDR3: TGTGCCAGCAGTTACTCGGGAGAGCTACGGGGGATGGCCCAGTACTTC.

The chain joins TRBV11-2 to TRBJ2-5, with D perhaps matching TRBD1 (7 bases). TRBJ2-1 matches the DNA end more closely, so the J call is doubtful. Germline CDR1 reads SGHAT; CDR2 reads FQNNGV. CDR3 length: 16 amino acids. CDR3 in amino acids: CASSLVAGGLQETQFF. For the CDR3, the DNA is TGTGCCAGCAGCTTAGTGGCAGGGGGACTCCAAGAGACCCAGTTCTTC.

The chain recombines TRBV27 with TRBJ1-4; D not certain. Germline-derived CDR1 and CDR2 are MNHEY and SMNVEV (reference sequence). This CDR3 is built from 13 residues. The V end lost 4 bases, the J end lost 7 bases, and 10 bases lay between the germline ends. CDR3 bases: TGTGCCAGCAGTTCCCTGACAAGTGAAAAACTGTTTTTT. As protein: CASSSLTSEKLFF.